Presented here are 7 T cell receptor beta chains from one specimen sequenced in a study of human T cells and chemical hapten exposure. This sample's time point: patch test 1, 2 weeks after DPC sensitization. Treatment indicated: therapeutic diphenylcyclopropenone sensitization with weekly scalp DPC. TCRdb re-called the RACE reads through MiXCR, storing one row per CDR3 protein. Of about 120,000 distinct CDR3 sequences in the sample, roughly 13% are singletons; the top ten hold about 0.85%. Sequences were derived from whole blood, sampled in connection with sensitization to the hapten diphenylcyclopropenone (DPC). The source is a man in his late teens or twenties with alopecia areata. Some clones in this sample may be carry-over from other donors' samples.

The chain recombines TRBV28 with TRBJ1-1; D call uncertain. Trimming shortened V by 3 bases and J by 4 bases, and 6 bases separated the two germline ends. The germline gives CDR1 MDHEN, CDR2 SYDVKM. The CDR3 length is 12 residues. CDR3 protein: CASSFWPTEAFF. The CDR3 coding sequence is TGTGCCAGCAGTTTTTGGCCCACTGAAGCTTTCTTT.

This clonotype was picked up many times. V and J are TRBV6-6 and TRBJ1-2; no clear D gene. This CDR3 spans 14 amino acids. Germline lookup yields CDR1 MNHNY and CDR2 SVGAGI (reference sequence). The V end was cut by 4 bases, the J end by 6 bases, with 15 bases between. The CDR3 region is CASSFGRREHGYTF. For the CDR3, the DNA is TGTGCCAGCAGTTTTGGACGGAGGGAGCATGGCTACACCTTC.

This clonotype was seen ten or more times. The gene calls are TRBV6-1 and TRBJ2-7; 8 bases fit TRBD1. V was pared by 6 bases and J by 2 bases, with 6 bases of the junction left unmatched. Germline CDR1 is MNHNS and CDR2 is SASEGT. The CDR3 has 14 amino acids. The CDR3 here is CASSRQGSPYEQYF. The CDR3 DNA is TGTGCCAGCAGCCGACAGGGGAGCCCCTACGAGCAGTACTTC.

The CDR3 sequence: CSVDRVSRTDTQYF. The DNA for the CDR3 is TGCAGCGTGGACAGGGTATCTCGCACAGATACGCAGTATTTT. V gene TRBV29-1 combines with J gene TRBJ2-3; 8 nucleotides line up with TRBD1. The germline gives CDR1 SQVTM, CDR2 ANQGSEA. There are 14 residues in the CDR3. The V segment lost 6 bases and the J segment 1 base; nucleotides outside the gene matches: 6.

The V gene is TRBV12-3 or TRBV12-4, the J gene TRBJ1-2; 7 nucleotides align to TRBD1. There are 12 residues in the CDR3. The ends lost 6 bases at V and 8 bases at J; junction bases unmatched: 6. The CDR3 DNA reads as TGTGCCAGCAGAACAGGGGTGCGAGGCTACACCTTC. This sequence encodes CASRTGVRGYTF.

The chain couples TRBV7-2 to TRBJ2-7; D may match TRBD1 or TRBD2 (5 bases each). The CDR3 extends over 14 amino acids. Germline V gene data show CDR1 as SGHTA and CDR2 as FQGNSA. The V and J ends lost 5 bases and 1 base respectively, with 12 bases between them. The CDR3 is CASSRRDGSYEQYF. Here the CDR3 DNA reads TGTGCCAGCAGCCGCCGGGACGGATCCTACGAGCAGTACTTC.

This chain joins TRBV2 and TRBJ1-2; D is uncertain. The CDR3 loop spans 14 amino acids. CDR1 and CDR2 from the germline V gene are SNHLY and FYNNEI. V was trimmed by 7 bases and J by 2 bases, leaving 14 bases between them. CDR3 sequence (DNA): TGTGCCAGCATAGGACGGAGGACCAACTATGGCTACACCTTC. Translation: CASIGRRTNYGYTF. Drawing the rest from reference TRBV2 and TRBJ1-2, the complete variable domain is EPEVTQTPSHQVTQMGQEVILRCVPISNHLYFYWYRQILGQKVEFLVSFYNNEISEKSEIFDDQFSVERPDGSNFTLKIRSTKLEDSAMYFCASIGRRTNYGYTFGSGTRLTVV.